Below, one T cell receptor beta chain is given with its context. Its target is unknown. The sample belongs to a study of post-analysis software for immune sequencing data. Points from the study as a whole: In patients, about 5 TRBV segments were more frequent than in controls, with TRBV5-6, TRBV5-1 and TRBV20-1 among them. Multiple sclerosis patients had significantly lower normalized Chao1 diversity than controls.

Unique molecular identifiers were built into the TCR beta cDNA libraries. MiXCR was run by TCRdb on the PCR reads, yielding one entry per CDR3 protein. The repertoire holds about 800,000 distinct CDR3 sequences, with approximately 30% as singletons. Germline V lookup: CDR1 SGHVS, CDR2 FQNEAQ. V shed 2 bases and J shed 1 base, with 12 bases lying between them. CDR3 size: 16 residues. This receptor was obtained from a girl between 5 and 17 years old with multiple sclerosis. The V gene is TRBV7-8, the J gene TRBJ1-5; D unclear. Specimen: blood. The CDR3 region has the DNA TGTGCCAGCAGCTTACTAACAGCCGGGAGCAATCAGCCCCAGCATTTT. Translating it yields CASSLLTAGSNQPQHF.